This TCR beta chain was found in a study of shared clonotypes between healthy human individuals. This table comes from immunoSEQ multiplex PCR, and its TCRdb copy is limited to in-frame clones, with some not included. The table lists under 2.5 million clones, less than 95% of them singletons. The CDR3 totals 15 residues. V lost 4 bases and J 2 bases, leaving 12 bases between the germline ends. Germline V gives CDR1 SGHRS, CDR2 YFSETQ. This TCR was sampled from a man aged 18 to 30 in good health. Some clones in this sample may be carry-over from other donors' samples. The V gene is TRBV5-1, the J gene TRBJ1-4; weak D call: TRBD1 (6 bases). Sequencing was done on a sample of naive CD4+ T cells from PBMCs. This sample's subset: CD45RA+ positively selected. CDR3 sequence: CASSPAGATNEKLFF. The CDR3, as DNA: TGCGCCAGCAGCCCGGCGGGGGCGACTAATGAAAAACTGTTTTTT.